This T cell receptor (beta chain) was sequenced for a study of T cells in Graves' hyperthyroidism and ophthalmopathy (dated by TCRdb to the late 2010s). General notes on the study: Peripheral blood was sampled at the time of initial diagnosis, prior to any treatment. The paper reports TCR Vbeta CDR3 sequencing of some 140 peripheral blood samples: approximately 41 ophthalmopathy, about 75 hyperthyroidism and approximately 17 progressor patients. The 95 to 100 discovery patients were randomly divided into training and test sets at a 7:3 ratio. Prospective prediction of ophthalmopathy was tested in an independent validation cohort of under 20 hyperthyroidism patients and approximately 17 patients who later progressed to ophthalmopathy. Once sampling was done, hyperthyroidism patients were given methimazole at a starting dose of 30 mg daily, whereas ophthalmopathy patients were given high-dose intravenous methylprednisolone. To identify TCR V-J signatures that set the groups apart, the researchers used a discovery cohort of 90 to 100 patients, made up of under 45 with Graves' ophthalmopathy and around 58 with stable Graves' hyperthyroidism. Thyroid tissue and blood T-cell repertoires from six Graves' hyperthyroidism patients were also compared in the study. The study at large found these results: In validation, progression to ophthalmopathy was predicted by the model with 70.59% sensitivity and 72% to 85% specificity, a median of 6.5 months before onset. In cross-validation, a model built on a 13 V-J signature told ophthalmopathy apart from stable hyperthyroidism with roughly 87% sensitivity and roughly 81% specificity, and in testing the same model reached 80%/75%. Most expanded thyroid clonotypes (frequency above 0.001) were also found in blood, which suggests that blood repertoires may mirror thyroid immune responses. Sample size was not statistically predetermined, and investigators were not blinded to group allocation.

Stable Graves' hyperthyroidism was defined as no progression to ophthalmopathy during 18 months of follow-up. Hyperthyroidism patients were newly diagnosed, had a disease duration of under 2 months, and were aged 18 to 65 years. Exclusion was applied to patients with uncontrolled infections, other autoimmune diseases, pregnancy or lactation. Diagnoses relied on clinical symptoms, serum thyroxine and TRAb, thyroid ultrasound and orbital computed tomography. PBMCs were isolated from about 10 ml of fresh peripheral blood by Ficoll-Paque density gradient centrifugation. Total RNA was extracted using Trizol reagent, and RNA quality was assessed on an Agilent 2100 Bioanalyzer. Amplification of TCR beta CDR3 regions was carried out from RNA transcripts. For the first round of RT-PCR on the TCR CDR3, the HTBI primer set was used together with the Qiagen OneStep RT-PCR kit. The libraries were constructed in a second round of multiplex PCR and then size-selected and purified. Sequencing of the libraries was done on an Illumina HiSeq2000 using paired-end 100 bp reads. Processing in the source paper ran as follows. Raw data were processed with SOAPnuke, discarding reads with adapters, uncalled bases, mean Phred below 15, or no exact constant-primer or identifier match. High-quality paired reads were merged with COPE v1.2.5, and unique nucleotide sequences were defined as clonotypes. MiTCR v1.1 was used to align clonotypes to the IMGT TRBV, TRBD and TRBJ reference segments. Only V-J combinations with frequency above 0.0001, covering 99% to 99.2% of repertoires, were analysed. The TCS score was defined as the ratio of F50 (clonal expansion) to E x V (chaos), calculated using BLOSUM62-based TCRdist between CDR3 peptides within each V-J. Welch's t-statistics and random forest reduced around 550 V-J features to 13, which were used in a naive Bayes classifier (R e1071). TCRdb trimmed public reads at Q25 via fastp, called clones via MiXCR and kept in-frame beta chains. Every CDR3 protein is listed once, alongside the most common genes and DNA of its rows. What appears here as the V and J calls and clone size reflects TCRdb's work, not the paper's. Within this sample are fewer than 400,000 distinct CDR3 sequences, with around a sixth of them counted one time only. Clones ranked in the top ten supply around 34% of the sample.

With regard to this clonotype: The clone's antigen remains unknown. No base qualities exist here, and no much larger clone lies one base off it.

The specimen was blood. The sequence came from a man aged 30 to 39 with Graves' hyperthyroidism.

The DNA is as follows: TGCGCCAGCAGCCCGGGACAGAGCGCCCTATCGGGCTACACCTTC. The translation is CASSPGQSALSGYTF. The sequence is built from TRBV5-1 and TRBJ1-2; TRBD1 lines up with 7 middle nucleotides. V is cut back by 4 bases and J by 8 bases, with 14 bases in the junction unmatched. Taken from cysteine to phenylalanine, the CDR3 has 15 residues. CDR3 DNA is the only sequence kept; it has 45 bases, read in frame from the first base. CDR1 and CDR2 were assigned from the germline V gene as SGHRS and YFSETQ.